This TCR beta chain was profiled in a study of beta chain features in type 1 diabetes. The germline CDR1 and CDR2 sequences are GTSNPN and SVGIG (reference sequence). The CDR3 length is 18 residues. V was trimmed by 3 bases and J by 4 bases, leaving 25 bases between them. Of the isolated RNA, all was reverse transcribed, and so the sequenced material was expressed TCRB transcripts. The method was immunoSEQ multiplex PCR; TCRdb's version includes in-frame clones alone and lacks a portion of them. The top ten hold more than 0.09% of the sample, which has around 710,000 clones, around 12% seen once. Study-level findings and limits: Among patients with Type 1 diabetes, TCRB CDR3s were moderately but significantly shorter in every one of the four CD4+ subsets. Type 1 diabetes patients had fewer VDJ junction insertions and more deletions.

Turning to this clone: What it binds is not known.

This TCR was recovered from a man aged 25-45 years with type 1 diabetes. The sample comprised naive CD4+ T cells from blood. This chain uses TRBV30 with TRBJ1-3; no reliable D call. The CDR3 protein is CAWRSGPEVLGRGNTIYF. The CDR3 bases are TGTGCCTGGAGGTCGGGTCCGGAGGTTTTAGGGCGAGGAAACACCATATATTTT.